This TCR beta chain is from a study of blood T cell repertoires in COVID-19. Across the study: Resolution of symptoms, clearance, or two negative PCRs was present in recovered Cohort 3 donors. Acute-phase and convalescent COVID-19 samples originated in the United States, Italy and Spain.

Cohort assignment relied on participant-reported clinical history. Using immunoSEQ multiplex PCR, the repertoire was profiled, and TCRdb retains in-frame clones only, with some absent. The table shows about 210,000 clones, with 80% to 90% occurring only once. Trimming stripped 2 bases from V and 0 bases from J, with 5 bases between. This CDR3 has 15 residues. Per the germline V gene, CDR1 is SGHNT and CDR2 is YENEEA. Sequencing was carried out using PBMCs or T cells enriched from blood (not recorded which). The genes are TRBV11-3 and TRBJ2-6, with D unclear. The sequence came from a man aged 25 to 40 in a cohort exposed to, infected with or recovered from COVID-19 (not recorded which). The CDR3 nucleotides are TGTGCCAGCAGCTTAATACACTCTGGGGCCAACGTCCTGACTTTC. Amino acid sequence: CASSLIHSGANVLTF.